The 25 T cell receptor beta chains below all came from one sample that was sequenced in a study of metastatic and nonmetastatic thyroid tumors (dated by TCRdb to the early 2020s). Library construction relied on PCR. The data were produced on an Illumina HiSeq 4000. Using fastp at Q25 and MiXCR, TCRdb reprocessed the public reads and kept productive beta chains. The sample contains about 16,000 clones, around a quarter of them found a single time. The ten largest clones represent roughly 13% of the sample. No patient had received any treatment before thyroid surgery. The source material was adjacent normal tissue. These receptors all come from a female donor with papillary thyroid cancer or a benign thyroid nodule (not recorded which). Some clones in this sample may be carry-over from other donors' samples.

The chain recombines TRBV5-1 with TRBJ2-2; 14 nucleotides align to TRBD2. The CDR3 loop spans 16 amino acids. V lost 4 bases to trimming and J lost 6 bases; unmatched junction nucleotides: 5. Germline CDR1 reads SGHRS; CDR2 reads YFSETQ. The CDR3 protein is CASSKEGLAGAGELFF. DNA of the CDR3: TGCGCCAGCAGCAAGGAGGGACTAGCGGGAGCCGGGGAGCTGTTTTTT.

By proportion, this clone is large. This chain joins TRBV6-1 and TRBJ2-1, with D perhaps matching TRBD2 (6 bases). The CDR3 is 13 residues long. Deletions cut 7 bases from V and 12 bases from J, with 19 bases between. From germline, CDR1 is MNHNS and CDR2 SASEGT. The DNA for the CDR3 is TGTGCCAGCACCCCGGGACTTGAGGAAGTGCAGTTCTTC. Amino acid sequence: CASTPGLEEVQFF.

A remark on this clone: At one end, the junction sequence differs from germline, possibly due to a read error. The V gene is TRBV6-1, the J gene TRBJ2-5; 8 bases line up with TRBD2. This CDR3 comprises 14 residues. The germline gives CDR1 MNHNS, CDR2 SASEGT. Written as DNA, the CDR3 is TGTGCCAGCAGTCTGGACGGAGAGCGGGAGACGCAGTACTTC. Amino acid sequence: CASSLDGERETQYF.

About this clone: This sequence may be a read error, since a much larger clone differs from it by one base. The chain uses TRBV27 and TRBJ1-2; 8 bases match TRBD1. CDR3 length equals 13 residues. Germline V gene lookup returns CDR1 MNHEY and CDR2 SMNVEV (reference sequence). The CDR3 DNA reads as TGTGCCAGCATTTTATCGGACAGGGTAGGCTACACCTTC. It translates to CASILSDRVGYTF.

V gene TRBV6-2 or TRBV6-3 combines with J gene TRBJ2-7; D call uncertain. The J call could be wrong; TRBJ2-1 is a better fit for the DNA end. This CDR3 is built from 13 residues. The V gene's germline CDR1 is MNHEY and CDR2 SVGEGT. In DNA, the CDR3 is TGTGCCAGCAGTTACTCCTATGACAATGAGCAGTTCTTC. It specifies CASSYSYDNEQFF.

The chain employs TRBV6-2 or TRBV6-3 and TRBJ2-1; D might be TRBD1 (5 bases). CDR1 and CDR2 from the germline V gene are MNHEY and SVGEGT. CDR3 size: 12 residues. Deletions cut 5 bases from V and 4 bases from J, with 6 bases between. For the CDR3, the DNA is TGTGCCAGCAGTGACAGTTACAATGAGCAGTTCTTC. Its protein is CASSDSYNEQFF.

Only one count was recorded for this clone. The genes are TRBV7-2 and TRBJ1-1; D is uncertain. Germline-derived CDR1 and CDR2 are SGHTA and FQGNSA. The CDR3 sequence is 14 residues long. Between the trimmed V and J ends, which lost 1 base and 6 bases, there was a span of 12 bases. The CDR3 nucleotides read TGTGCCAGCAGCTTAGGAGCGTCCGTTGCTGAAGCTTTCTTT. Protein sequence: CASSLGASVAEAFF.

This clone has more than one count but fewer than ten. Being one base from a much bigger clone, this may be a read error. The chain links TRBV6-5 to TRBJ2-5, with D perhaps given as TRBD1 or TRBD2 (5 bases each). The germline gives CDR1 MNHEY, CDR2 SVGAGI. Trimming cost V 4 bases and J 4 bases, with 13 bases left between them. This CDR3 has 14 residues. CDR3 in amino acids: CASSFGMDTETQYF. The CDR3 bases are TGTGCCAGCAGTTTCGGGATGGACACAGAGACCCAGTACTTC.

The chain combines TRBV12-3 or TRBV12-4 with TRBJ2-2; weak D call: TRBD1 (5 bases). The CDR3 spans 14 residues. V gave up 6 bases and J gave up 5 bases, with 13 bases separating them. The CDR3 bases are TGTGCCAGCAGGGCAGGGATGGTAACCGGGGAGCTGTTTTTT. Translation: CASRAGMVTGELFF.

The chain's CDR3 is CSARTAYEQYF. The CDR3, as DNA: TGCAGTGCTAGAACCGCCTACGAGCAGTACTTC. V gene TRBV20-1 combines with J gene TRBJ2-7; D gene uncertain. The CDR3 has 11 residues. V dropped 2 bases and J dropped 2 bases, with 4 bases sitting between them. Germline V lookup: CDR1 DFQATT, CDR2 SNEGSKA (reference sequence).

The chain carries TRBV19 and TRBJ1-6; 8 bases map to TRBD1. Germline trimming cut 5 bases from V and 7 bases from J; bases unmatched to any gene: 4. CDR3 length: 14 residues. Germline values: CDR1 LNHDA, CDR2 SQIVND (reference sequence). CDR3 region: CASSVDRGNSPLHF. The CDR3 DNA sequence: TGTGCCAGTAGTGTTGACAGGGGCAATTCACCCCTCCACTTT.

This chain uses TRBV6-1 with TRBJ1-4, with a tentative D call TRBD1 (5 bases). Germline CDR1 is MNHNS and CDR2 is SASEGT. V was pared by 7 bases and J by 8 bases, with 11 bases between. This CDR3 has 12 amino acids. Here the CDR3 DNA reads TGTGCCAGCACACAGTGGGGGGAAAAACTGTTTTTT. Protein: CASTQWGEKLFF.

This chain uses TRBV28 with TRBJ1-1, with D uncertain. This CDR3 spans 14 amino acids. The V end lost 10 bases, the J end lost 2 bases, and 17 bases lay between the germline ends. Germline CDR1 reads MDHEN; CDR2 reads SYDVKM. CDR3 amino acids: CATGPGRLNTEAFF. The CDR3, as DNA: TGTGCCACCGGCCCGGGGAGACTCAACACTGAAGCTTTCTTT.

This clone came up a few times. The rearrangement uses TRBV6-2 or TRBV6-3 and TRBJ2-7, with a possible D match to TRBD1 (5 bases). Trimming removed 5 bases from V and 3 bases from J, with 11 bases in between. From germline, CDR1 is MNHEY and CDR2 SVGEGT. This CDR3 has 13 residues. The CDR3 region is CASSRQNHYEQYF. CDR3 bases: TGTGCCAGCAGTCGACAGAATCACTACGAGCAGTACTTC.

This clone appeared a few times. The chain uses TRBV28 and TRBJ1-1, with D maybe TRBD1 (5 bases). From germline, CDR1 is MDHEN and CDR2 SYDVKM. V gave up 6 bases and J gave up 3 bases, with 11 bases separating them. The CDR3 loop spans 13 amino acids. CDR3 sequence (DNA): TGTGCCAGCAGGGGGCAGGGTCACACTGAAGCTTTCTTT. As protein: CASRGQGHTEAFF. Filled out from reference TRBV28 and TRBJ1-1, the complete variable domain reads DVKVTQSSRYLVKRTGEKVFLECVQDMDHENMFWYRQDPGLGLRLIYFSYDVKMKEKGDIPEGYSVSREKKERFSLILESASTNQTSMYLCASRGQGHTEAFFGQGTRLTVV.

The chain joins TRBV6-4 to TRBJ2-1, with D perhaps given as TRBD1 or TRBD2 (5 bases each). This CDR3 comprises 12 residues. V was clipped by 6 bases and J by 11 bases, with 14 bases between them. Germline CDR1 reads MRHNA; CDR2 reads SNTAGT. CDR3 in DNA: TGTGCCAGCAGCATGGTTGGGACCAAGCAGTTCTTC. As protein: CASSMVGTKQFF.

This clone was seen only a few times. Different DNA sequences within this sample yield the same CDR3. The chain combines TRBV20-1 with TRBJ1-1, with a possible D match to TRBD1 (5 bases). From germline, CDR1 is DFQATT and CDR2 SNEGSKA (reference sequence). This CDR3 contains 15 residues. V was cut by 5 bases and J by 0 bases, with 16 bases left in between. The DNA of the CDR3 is TGCAGTGCTGGGGGACCGGGGCAGGTGAACACTGAAGCTTTCTTT. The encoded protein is CSAGGPGQVNTEAFF.

The CDR3: CASNNDHALRDAEAFF. Here the CDR3 DNA reads TGTGCCAGCAACAACGACCACGCCCTCAGGGACGCTGAAGCTTTCTTT. V usage is TRBV5-5 and J usage is TRBJ1-1; tentative D call: TRBD1 (5 bases). The V gene lost 6 bases and the J gene lost 6 bases, with 24 bases spanning the gap. The CDR3 runs to 16 residues. Germline V gives CDR1 SGHKS, CDR2 YYEKEE (reference sequence).

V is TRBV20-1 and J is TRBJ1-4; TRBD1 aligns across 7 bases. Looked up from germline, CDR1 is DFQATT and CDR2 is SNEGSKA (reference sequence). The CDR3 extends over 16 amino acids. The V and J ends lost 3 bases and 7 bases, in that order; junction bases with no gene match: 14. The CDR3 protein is CSASGRTGALSEKLFF. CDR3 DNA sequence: TGCAGTGCTAGCGGCCGAACAGGGGCGCTAAGTGAAAAACTGTTTTTT.

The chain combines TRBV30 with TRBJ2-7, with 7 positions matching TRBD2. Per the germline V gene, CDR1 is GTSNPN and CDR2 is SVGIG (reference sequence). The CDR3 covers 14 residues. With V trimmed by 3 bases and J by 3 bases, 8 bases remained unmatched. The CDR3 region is CAWSGGMHNYEQYF. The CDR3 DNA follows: TGTGCCTGGAGCGGGGGGATGCATAACTACGAGCAGTACTTC.

CDR3: CASGPSRGATYNEQFF. The CDR3 nucleotides read TGTGCTAGTGGACCAAGTAGGGGGGCTACCTACAATGAGCAGTTCTTC. The V call is TRBV12-5, the J call TRBJ2-1, with D perhaps matching TRBD1 or TRBD2 (6 bases each). The CDR3 contains 16 residues. Germline values: CDR1 LGHNT, CDR2 FRNRAP. V dropped 6 bases and J dropped 2 bases, with 17 bases sitting between them.

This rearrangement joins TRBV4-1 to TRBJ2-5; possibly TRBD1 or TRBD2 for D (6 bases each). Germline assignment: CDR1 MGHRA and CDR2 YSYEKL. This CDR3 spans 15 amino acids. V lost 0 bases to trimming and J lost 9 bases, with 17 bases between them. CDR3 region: CASSQDPQMEGAQYF. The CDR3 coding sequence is TGCGCCAGCAGCCAAGATCCCCAGATGGAGGGGGCCCAGTACTTC.

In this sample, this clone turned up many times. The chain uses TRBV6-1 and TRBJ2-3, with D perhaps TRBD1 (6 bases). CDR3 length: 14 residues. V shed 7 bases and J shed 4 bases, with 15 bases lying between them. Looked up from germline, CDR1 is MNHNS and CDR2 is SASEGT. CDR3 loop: CASTRAGEADTQYF. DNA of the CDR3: TGTGCCAGCACCCGGGCAGGGGAAGCAGATACGCAGTATTTT.

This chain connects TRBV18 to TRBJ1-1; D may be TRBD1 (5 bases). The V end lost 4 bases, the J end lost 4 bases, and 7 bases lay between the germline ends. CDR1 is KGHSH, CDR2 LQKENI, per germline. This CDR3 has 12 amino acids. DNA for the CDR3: TGTGCCAGCTCACAGGGACGCACTGAAGCTTTCTTT. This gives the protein CASSQGRTEAFF.

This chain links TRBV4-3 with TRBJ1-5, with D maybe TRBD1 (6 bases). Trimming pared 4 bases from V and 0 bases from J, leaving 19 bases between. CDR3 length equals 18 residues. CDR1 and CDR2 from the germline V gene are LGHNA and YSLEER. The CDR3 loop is CASSPGRGGIYSNQPQHF. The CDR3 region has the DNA TGCGCCAGCAGCCCCGGGAGGGGGGGCATTTATAGCAATCAGCCCCAGCATTTT.